Listed below are T cell receptor beta chains from one sample, sequenced in a study of cytomegalovirus exposure and HLA in healthy donors. Clones were sequenced by immunoSEQ multiplex PCR, and TCRdb holds only the in-frame ones, with some missing. Found here are 80,000 to 100,000 clones, more than 75% of them singletons; the top ten hold 6.3%. The sequenced sample was PBMCs. These TCRs come from a man younger than 30 in good health and CMV-seropositive. CDR3s include the opening cysteine and the closing phenylalanine or tryptophan. A D gene is named only where the DNA matches it firmly. The listing skips clone size in some rows; elsewhere it reads once, few, many or a size class.

NA,TRBV7-2,TRBJ1-1,NA,CASSLVSYLRDSAFF,TGTGCCAGCAGCTTAGTAAGTTACCTACGGGATTCAGCTTTCTTT
NA,TRBV11-3,TRBJ2-7,TRBD1,CASSYTPWTGLIF,TGTGCCAGCAGCTACACCCCCTGGACAGGGTTAATCTTC
once,TRBV6-1,TRBJ2-7,NA,CASSSSRQVGEQYF,TGTGCCAGCAGCTCAAGTCGACAGGTTGGCGAGCAGTACTTC
few,TRBV5-1,TRBJ2-7,TRBD1,CARDRVYEQYF,TGCGCCAGGGACAGGGTTTACGAGCAGTACTTC
NA,TRBV28,TRBJ2-1,TRBD2,CASRTAGGSYNEQFF,TGTGCCAGCAGGACAGCGGGGGGCTCCTACAATGAGCAGTTCTTC
NA,TRBV11-3,TRBJ2-7,TRBD2,CASSFSGSSYEQYF,TGTGCCAGCAGCTTCAGCGGGAGCTCCTACGAGCAGTACTTC
NA,TRBV5-4,TRBJ2-5,TRBD2,CASSLVGGGAGETQYF,TGTGCCAGCAGCTTGGTTGGCGGGGGGGCGGGAGAGACCCAGTACTTC
NA,TRBV7-2,TRBJ2-2,NA,CASRDRISGELFF,TGTGCCAGCAGGGACAGAATCTCCGGGGAGCTGTTTTTT
NA,TRBV10-3,TRBJ1-6,TRBD1,CAISESEKRTGSSYNSPLHF,TGTGCCATCAGTGAGTCGGAGAAACGGACAGGGAGCTCCTATAATTCACCCCTCCACTTT
NA,TRBV15,TRBJ1-3,TRBD1,CATSNHTGATGNTIYF,TGTGCCACCAGTAACCACACAGGGGCTACTGGAAACACCATATATTTT
NA,TRBV2,TRBJ1-4,NA,CASSDTDEAVSTNEKLFF,TGTGCCAGCAGTGATACCGACGAGGCAGTCTCAACTAATGAAAAACTGTTTTTT
NA,TRBV6-1,TRBJ2-1,TRBD2,CASRSLAGPYNEQFF,TGTGCCAGCAGGTCCCTAGCGGGGCCCTACAATGAGCAGTTCTTC
NA,TRBV29-1,TRBJ2-7,TRBD1,CSVENYRGRGEQYF,TGCAGCGTTGAAAACTACAGGGGACGGGGCGAGCAGTACTTC
NA,TRBV27,TRBJ2-5,NA,CASSLDSTGETQYF,TGTGCCAGCAGTTTAGATTCTACGGGGGAGACCCAGTACTTC
NA,TRBV12-5,TRBJ1-3,NA,CASGLDISGNTIYF,TGTGCTAGTGGCCTAGATATCTCTGGAAACACCATATATTTT
NA,TRBV28,TRBJ2-7,NA,CASSLRDNYEQYF,TGTGCCAGCAGTTTACGGGACAACTACGAGCAGTACTTC
once,TRBV4-3,TRBJ2-3,TRBD2,CASSPSGRSTDTQYF,TGCGCCAGCAGCCCTAGCGGGAGGAGCACAGATACGCAGTATTTT
NA,TRBV19,TRBJ2-7,TRBD2,CASRLGTSGYEQYF,TGTGCCAGTAGACTTGGGACTAGCGGTTACGAGCAGTACTTC
NA,TRBV7-2,TRBJ2-1,TRBD1,CASSPRSGTGGNEQFF,TGTGCCAGCAGCCCGCGCTCCGGGACAGGGGGCAATGAGCAGTTCTTC
NA,TRBV5-1,TRBJ2-1,TRBD2,CASSRSGTNPHNEQFF,TGCGCCAGCAGCCGATCCGGGACTAACCCCCACAATGAGCAGTTCTTC
medium-sized,TRBV6-1,TRBJ2-7,TRBD1,CASNRDRGRYEQYF,TGTGCCAGCAACCGGGACAGGGGGCGGTACGAGCAGTACTTC
once,TRBV7-2,TRBJ2-5,NA,CASSSARGETQYF,TGTGCCAGCAGCTCCGCCCGCGGAGAGACCCAGTACTTC
NA,TRBV7-2,TRBJ1-1,TRBD1,CASSPSGTGGTEAFF,TGTGCCAGCAGCCCATCCGGGACAGGGGGTACTGAAGCTTTCTTT
NA,TRBV27,TRBJ1-5,TRBD1,CASSLSGQANQPQHF,TGTGCCAGCAGTTTATCCGGACAGGCCAATCAGCCCCAGCATTTT
NA,TRBV10-1,TRBJ2-3,TRBD2,CASSERTSVGDTQYF,TGCGCCAGCAGTGAGAGGACTAGCGTCGGAGATACGCAGTATTTT
NA,TRBV29-1,TRBJ1-3,NA,CSALGGTGNTIYF,TGCAGCGCCCTTGGGGGGACGGGAAACACCATATATTTT
once,TRBV18,TRBJ2-3,NA,CASSPQTSPDTQYF,TGTGCCAGCTCACCACAGACTAGTCCAGATACGCAGTATTTT
NA,TRBV4-1,TRBJ1-1,TRBD1,CASSPPRTGPEAFF,TGCGCCAGCAGCCCCCCCCGGACAGGGCCTGAAGCTTTCTTT
NA,TRBV5-1,TRBJ2-1,TRBD2,CASSSLAGGISYNEQFF,TGCGCCAGCAGCTCACTAGCGGGGGGTATCTCCTACAATGAGCAGTTCTTC
NA,TRBV7-9,TRBJ2-7,NA,CASSPRVSSYEQYF,TGTGCCAGCAGCCCCCGGGTCAGCTCCTACGAGCAGTACTTC
NA,TRBV7-6,TRBJ1-5,NA,CASSLYFRQPQHF,TGTGCCAGCAGCTTATATTTCCGTCAGCCCCAGCATTTT
NA,TRBV7-9,TRBJ2-5,NA,CASSLPRGAKETQYF,TGTGCCAGCAGCTTACCTCGGGGGGCCAAAGAGACCCAGTACTTC
NA,TRBV11-2,TRBJ2-2,NA,CASSQDRNTGELFF,TGTGCCAGCAGCCAGGACAGGAACACCGGGGAGCTGTTTTTT
NA,TRBV19,TRBJ1-1,TRBD1,CASSIPTGGGTEAFF,TGTGCCAGTAGTATTCCGACAGGGGGCGGCACTGAAGCTTTCTTT
NA,TRBV19,TRBJ2-3,TRBD2,CASAAGGRTDTQYF,TGTGCCAGTGCAGCGGGGGGCCGCACAGATACGCAGTATTTT
NA,TRBV10-2,TRBJ2-2,NA,CASSESAGGNTGELFF,TGCGCCAGCAGTGAGTCGGCCGGGGGGAACACCGGGGAGCTGTTTTTT
few,TRBV19,TRBJ1-6,NA,CASSRRGSRSPLHF,TGTGCCAGTAGTAGGCGGGGTTCACGTTCACCCCTCCACTTT
NA,TRBV11-1,TRBJ2-5,NA,CASSLTGVGETQYF,TGTGCCAGCAGCTTAACGGGGGTAGGGGAGACCCAGTACTTC
NA,TRBV19,TRBJ1-2,NA,CASMSGNGYTF,TGTGCCAGTATGTCGGGGAATGGCTACACCTTC
NA,TRBV23-1,TRBJ2-2,TRBD1,CASSRPGQGAPNTGELFF,TGCGCCAGCAGTCGACCGGGACAGGGGGCCCCTAACACCGGGGAGCTGTTTTTT
NA,TRBV7-3,TRBJ2-5,TRBD2,CASSLMGGGDQETQYF,TGTGCCAGCAGCTTAATGGGCGGGGGGGACCAAGAGACCCAGTACTTC
NA,TRBV5-5,TRBJ2-1,TRBD2,CASSLSPSGYNEQFF,TGTGCCAGCAGCTTGTCCCCTAGCGGATACAATGAGCAGTTCTTC
NA,TRBV5-4,TRBJ1-4,TRBD1,CASSQQGGNEKLFF,TGTGCCAGCAGCCAACAGGGGGGCAATGAAAAACTGTTTTTT
NA,TRBV7-9,TRBJ2-2,NA,CASSSSNTGELFF,TGTGCCAGCAGCTCCTCGAACACCGGGGAGCTGTTTTTT
NA,TRBV5-1,TRBJ2-1,TRBD2,CASSSRQIRLAGFYNEQFF,TGCGCCAGCAGCTCCCGACAGATCCGACTAGCGGGGTTCTACAATGAGCAGTTCTTC
NA,TRBV7-2,TRBJ2-2,NA,CASSLVRLARRTGELFF,TGTGCCAGCAGCTTAGTTCGATTAGCGCGACGGACCGGGGAGCTGTTTTTT
once,TRBV10-3,TRBJ2-7,TRBD1,CAIREDRGLHEQYF,TGTGCCATCAGGGAGGACAGGGGGCTCCACGAGCAGTACTTC
once,TRBV27,TRBJ2-2,NA,CASIGPGKTFTGELFF,TGTGCCAGCATTGGGCCAGGGAAGACATTCACCGGGGAGCTGTTTTTT
NA,TRBV14,TRBJ1-6,NA,CASSQDLIGGSPLHF,TGTGCCAGCAGCCAAGATCTGATAGGGGGATCACCCCTCCACTTT
NA,TRBV29-1,TRBJ2-5,NA,CSVLQTDQETQYF,TGCAGCGTACTACAGACAGACCAAGAGACCCAGTACTTC
NA,TRBV4-3,TRBJ1-4,NA,CASSQELRGRVEKLFF,TGCGCCAGCAGCCAAGAGTTGCGGGGGCGAGTAGAAAAACTGTTTTTT
NA,TRBV27,TRBJ1-5,TRBD1,CASSLSGGTGNNQPQHF,TGTGCCAGCAGTTTATCCGGCGGGACAGGTAACAATCAGCCCCAGCATTTT
NA,TRBV10-3,TRBJ1-2,TRBD1,CAISESGPGGDGYTF,TGTGCCATCAGTGAGTCAGGGCCAGGGGGCGATGGCTACACCTTC
NA,TRBV27,TRBJ2-7,NA,CASSFGGHEQYF,TGTGCCAGCAGTTTCGGGGGGCACGAGCAGTACTTC